This T cell receptor (beta chain) appears in the sequencing data of a study of identical twins. Notes on the study in general: Modelling approaches yielded underestimates of out-of-frame TCR alpha sharing between monozygotic twins.

The donor group consisted entirely of healthy Caucasians. The V end was cut by 10 bases, the J end by 0 bases, with 16 bases between. The CDR3 covers 14 residues. Germline CDR1 reads ENHRY; CDR2 reads SYGVKD. TCRdb reanalysed the 5' RACE reads using MiXCR and keeps one entry per CDR3 protein. The table lists some 320,000 distinct CDR3 sequences, approximately 13% of them singletons. As concerns this clonotype: Its target is not known.

These data were also reused for a study on yellow fever vaccine responses in identical twins. That paper notes: Reports say the vaccine T cell response in twins looked partly convergent and partly personalized.

Sequencing was done on a sample of CD8+ T cells sorted from blood. The chain couples TRBV10-3 to TRBJ2-7, with D maybe TRBD1 (6 bases). This sequence was found in a woman aged 18-29 years in good health. CDR3 amino acids: CATRRTDDSYEQYF. Here the CDR3 DNA reads TGTGCCACCCGGCGGACAGACGACTCCTACGAGCAGTACTTC.